A selection of T cell receptor beta chains follows, all from one sample in a study of blood T cell repertoires in COVID-19. Clones were read by immunoSEQ multiplex PCR, and TCRdb kept only the in-frame ones, dropping some. The sample contains approximately 220,000 clones, around 82% of which appear only once. Input material: peripheral blood. These TCRs come from a woman aged 45 to 65 with acute or convalescent COVID-19. The CDR3 runs from the conserved cysteine through the conserved F or W. D genes are given only for firm matches. The size of a clone is reported for some rows only, either as once, few or many, or as a class for expanded clones.

clone_size: -
cdr3_length: 12
j_call: TRBJ2-2
d_call: -
v_call: TRBV10-1
cdr3_nt: TGCGCCAGCAGTGAGTGGGGGGAAGGTTTGTTTTTT
cdr3_aa: CASSEWGEGLFF

clone_size: -
cdr3_length: 15
j_call: TRBJ2-3
d_call: TRBD1
v_call: TRBV13
cdr3_nt: TGTGCCAGCAGCTTTCGGACAGGTGGTGCAGATACGCAGTATTTT
cdr3_aa: CASSFRTGGADTQYF

clone_size: -
cdr3_length: 10
j_call: TRBJ2-7
d_call: -
v_call: TRBV20-1
cdr3_nt: TGCAGTGCTAGCGAGAGGGTGCAGTACTTC
cdr3_aa: CSASERVQYF

clone_size: few
cdr3_length: 12
j_call: TRBJ2-1
d_call: -
v_call: TRBV11-3
cdr3_nt: TGTGCCAGCAGCTTCTCCGGCAATGAGCAGTTCTTC
cdr3_aa: CASSFSGNEQFF

clone_size: -
cdr3_length: 13
j_call: TRBJ1-1
d_call: -
v_call: TRBV28
cdr3_nt: TGTGCCAGCCGTCCTCCGCTGGGCCCCGAAGCTTTCTTT
cdr3_aa: CASRPPLGPEAFF

clone_size: -
cdr3_length: 15
j_call: TRBJ2-5
d_call: TRBD1
v_call: TRBV19
cdr3_nt: TGTGCCAGTAGTACCCGGGACAGAATAGTGGAGACCCAGTACTTC
cdr3_aa: CASSTRDRIVETQYF

clone_size: -
cdr3_length: 15
j_call: TRBJ2-5
d_call: -
v_call: TRBV28
cdr3_nt: TGTGCCAGCAGTGCCCAGGGGACCTACCAAGAGACCCAGTACTTC
cdr3_aa: CASSAQGTYQETQYF

clone_size: -
cdr3_length: 15
j_call: TRBJ1-2
d_call: TRBD1
v_call: TRBV19
cdr3_nt: TGTGCCAGTAGGGACGGACAGGGACAAGTCTATGGCTACACCTTC
cdr3_aa: CASRDGQGQVYGYTF

clone_size: -
cdr3_length: 14
j_call: TRBJ2-7
d_call: TRBD1
v_call: TRBV27
cdr3_nt: TGTGCCAGCAGTTTAAGACAGGGGGTCCACGAGCAGTACTTC
cdr3_aa: CASSLRQGVHEQYF

clone_size: -
cdr3_length: 16
j_call: TRBJ2-3
d_call: TRBD1
v_call: TRBV5-1
cdr3_nt: TGCGCCAGCAGCTCGGGGACAGCACCTAGCACAGATACGCAGTATTTT
cdr3_aa: CASSSGTAPSTDTQYF

clone_size: -
cdr3_length: 13
j_call: TRBJ2-7
d_call: -
v_call: TRBV11-2
cdr3_nt: TGTGCCAGCAGCTTCGGGGGTTCCTACGAGCAGTACTTC
cdr3_aa: CASSFGGSYEQYF

clone_size: -
cdr3_length: 13
j_call: TRBJ1-4
d_call: -
v_call: TRBV6-6
cdr3_nt: TGTGCCAGCAGTTACTTAGTAAATGAAAAACTGTTTTTT
cdr3_aa: CASSYLVNEKLFF

clone_size: -
cdr3_length: 17
j_call: TRBJ2-2
d_call: -
v_call: TRBV11-2
cdr3_nt: TGTGCCAGCAGCCGGATGGGCCAGGGCCATAGAGCCGGGGAGCTGTTTTTT
cdr3_aa: CASSRMGQGHRAGELFF

clone_size: -
cdr3_length: 13
j_call: TRBJ2-7
d_call: -
v_call: TRBV5-1
cdr3_nt: TGCGCCAGCAGCTGGCAGGGGGGCTACGAGCAGTACTTC
cdr3_aa: CASSWQGGYEQYF

clone_size: -
cdr3_length: 17
j_call: TRBJ2-5
d_call: TRBD1
v_call: TRBV28
cdr3_nt: TGTGCCAGCAGTTTAAGAGGACAGGGGGCTGACGTCGAGACCCAGTACTTC
cdr3_aa: CASSLRGQGADVETQYF

clone_size: -
cdr3_length: 16
j_call: TRBJ2-1
d_call: TRBD2
v_call: TRBV5-1
cdr3_nt: TGCGCCAGCAGCCCACCTTGGGCGGGAGGTATCGATGAGCAGTTCTTC
cdr3_aa: CASSPPWAGGIDEQFF

clone_size: -
cdr3_length: 13
j_call: TRBJ2-5
d_call: -
v_call: TRBV6-5
cdr3_nt: TGTGCCAGCAGCACCCGGGAAGCCGAGACCCAGTACTTC
cdr3_aa: CASSTREAETQYF

clone_size: once
cdr3_length: 18
j_call: TRBJ1-2
d_call: -
v_call: TRBV21-1
cdr3_nt: TGTGCCAGCAGCAATCGGCGGGACAGTAGTACCGCTAACTATGGCTACACCTTC
cdr3_aa: CASSNRRDSSTANYGYTF

clone_size: once
cdr3_length: 16
j_call: TRBJ2-7
d_call: TRBD1
v_call: TRBV5-4
cdr3_nt: TGTGCCAGCAGCCCGACGGGACAGGGAAGGTCCTACGAGCAGTACTTC
cdr3_aa: CASSPTGQGRSYEQYF

clone_size: -
cdr3_length: 11
j_call: TRBJ1-2
d_call: -
v_call: TRBV20-1
cdr3_nt: TGCAGTGCCCTGCTAAACCATGGCTACACCTTC
cdr3_aa: CSALLNHGYTF

clone_size: -
cdr3_length: 16
j_call: TRBJ2-7
d_call: TRBD1
v_call: TRBV6-2/TRBV6-3
cdr3_nt: TGTGCCAGCAGTTACTCCGGGACAGGTGTAACCTACGAGCAGTACTTC
cdr3_aa: CASSYSGTGVTYEQYF

clone_size: -
cdr3_length: 15
j_call: TRBJ2-1
d_call: -
v_call: TRBV5-1
cdr3_nt: TGCGCCAGTGGATCCGGGAGTTCGGGCTACAATGAGCAGTTCTTC
cdr3_aa: CASGSGSSGYNEQFF

clone_size: once
cdr3_length: 19
j_call: TRBJ2-5
d_call: -
v_call: TRBV14
cdr3_nt: TGTGCCAGCAGCCAAGATCGGCGGGGGCGCGATATTGTGGGGGAGACCCAGTACTTC
cdr3_aa: CASSQDRRGRDIVGETQYF

clone_size: -
cdr3_length: 14
j_call: TRBJ2-1
d_call: TRBD2
v_call: TRBV7-2
cdr3_nt: TGTGCCAGCAGCTCCACCGGATTAGCGGGAGACGCGTTCTTC
cdr3_aa: CASSSTGLAGDAFF

clone_size: -
cdr3_length: 14
j_call: TRBJ2-2
d_call: -
v_call: TRBV19
cdr3_nt: TGTGCCAGTAGTCAGGGAAGAGACACCGGGGAGCTGTTTTTT
cdr3_aa: CASSQGRDTGELFF

clone_size: few
cdr3_length: 16
j_call: TRBJ2-3
d_call: TRBD2
v_call: TRBV25-1
cdr3_nt: TGTGCCAGCGAGCCCACGGCGGGGGGCTTAGCAGATACGCAGTATTTT
cdr3_aa: CASEPTAGGLADTQYF

clone_size: -
cdr3_length: 14
j_call: TRBJ2-1
d_call: TRBD2
v_call: TRBV24-1
cdr3_nt: TGTGCCACCAGCGGGACTAGAGGGGGGGATGAGCAGTTCTTC
cdr3_aa: CATSGTRGGDEQFF

clone_size: -
cdr3_length: 16
j_call: TRBJ1-1
d_call: -
v_call: TRBV5-1
cdr3_nt: TGCGCCAGCAGCTTGGTGGCGGGGGGCTGGGACACTGAAGCTTTCTTT
cdr3_aa: CASSLVAGGWDTEAFF

clone_size: -
cdr3_length: 15
j_call: TRBJ2-2
d_call: -
v_call: TRBV10-3
cdr3_nt: TGTGCCATCAGTGTAGACAGCGCGAACACCGGGGAGCTGTTTTTT
cdr3_aa: CAISVDSANTGELFF

clone_size: -
cdr3_length: 14
j_call: TRBJ2-5
d_call: TRBD2
v_call: TRBV6-5
cdr3_nt: TGTGCCAGCACCCTAGCGGGAGGTACAGAGACCCAGTACTTC
cdr3_aa: CASTLAGGTETQYF

clone_size: -
cdr3_length: 15
j_call: TRBJ1-5
d_call: -
v_call: TRBV9
cdr3_nt: TGTGCCAGCAGTGGCGGGCAGTTCCCCAATCAGCCCCAGCATTTT
cdr3_aa: CASSGGQFPNQPQHF

clone_size: -
cdr3_length: 15
j_call: TRBJ2-3
d_call: TRBD1
v_call: TRBV19
cdr3_nt: TGTGCCAGCTCCCTTCCGGGACAGGTGACAGATACGCAGTATTTT
cdr3_aa: CASSLPGQVTDTQYF

clone_size: -
cdr3_length: 17
j_call: TRBJ2-1
d_call: TRBD2
v_call: TRBV4-1
cdr3_nt: TGCGCCAGCAGCCAAGAGATTACTAGCGGGAGTCGGGATGAGCAGTTCTTC
cdr3_aa: CASSQEITSGSRDEQFF

clone_size: -
cdr3_length: 15
j_call: TRBJ2-1
d_call: -
v_call: TRBV10-3
cdr3_nt: TGTGCCATCAGTGAGGAAGGACAGCCATACAATGAGCAGTTCTTC
cdr3_aa: CAISEEGQPYNEQFF

clone_size: -
cdr3_length: 15
j_call: TRBJ2-7
d_call: TRBD1
v_call: TRBV5-4
cdr3_nt: TGTGCCAGCAGCTCTACAGGGGCCCAAACCTACGAGCAGTACTTC
cdr3_aa: CASSSTGAQTYEQYF

clone_size: once
cdr3_length: 11
j_call: TRBJ2-1
d_call: -
v_call: TRBV3-1/TRBV3-2
cdr3_nt: TGTGCCAGCAGGCAGGTGAATGAGCAGTTCTTC
cdr3_aa: CASRQVNEQFF

clone_size: -
cdr3_length: 14
j_call: TRBJ2-5
d_call: TRBD1
v_call: TRBV7-9
cdr3_nt: TGTGCCAGCAGCCACACAACAGGGGAAGAGACCCAGTACTTC
cdr3_aa: CASSHTTGEETQYF

clone_size: -
cdr3_length: 19
j_call: TRBJ1-5
d_call: -
v_call: TRBV9
cdr3_nt: TGTGCCAGCAGCGCCTCCCCCCCGGAGTGGCAGGGAGGGAATCAGCCCCAGCATTTT
cdr3_aa: CASSASPPEWQGGNQPQHF

clone_size: -
cdr3_length: 14
j_call: TRBJ2-2
d_call: -
v_call: TRBV29-1
cdr3_nt: TGCAGCGTTTCTAGCGTCGCGAACACCGGGGAGCTGTTTTTT
cdr3_aa: CSVSSVANTGELFF

clone_size: -
cdr3_length: 15
j_call: TRBJ1-1
d_call: TRBD1
v_call: TRBV18
cdr3_nt: TGTGCCAGCTCACCGGGACAGGGGGCCGGGCCTGAAGCTTTCTTT
cdr3_aa: CASSPGQGAGPEAFF

clone_size: many
cdr3_length: 14
j_call: TRBJ1-3
d_call: -
v_call: TRBV28
cdr3_nt: TGTGCCAGCAGTTTAGCAGGGTTAGGAAACACCATATATTTT
cdr3_aa: CASSLAGLGNTIYF

clone_size: -
cdr3_length: 14
j_call: TRBJ1-1
d_call: -
v_call: TRBV6-6
cdr3_nt: TGTGCCAGCACCGGGTCCCCAGGGTACACTGAAGCTTTCTTT
cdr3_aa: CASTGSPGYTEAFF

clone_size: -
cdr3_length: 15
j_call: TRBJ2-7
d_call: TRBD1
v_call: TRBV28
cdr3_nt: TGTGCCAGCAGTTTAAGAACAGGGGGGTCCTACGAGCAGTACTTC
cdr3_aa: CASSLRTGGSYEQYF

clone_size: -
cdr3_length: 15
j_call: TRBJ1-5
d_call: TRBD1
v_call: TRBV6-1
cdr3_nt: TGTGCCAGCAGTGAGGGACAGGGGGCCAATCAGCCCCAGCATTTT
cdr3_aa: CASSEGQGANQPQHF

clone_size: -
cdr3_length: 18
j_call: TRBJ2-1
d_call: TRBD2
v_call: TRBV6-6
cdr3_nt: TGTGCCAGCAGTCATAGGGGACTAGCGCAGGGCTCCTACAATGAGCAGTTCTTC
cdr3_aa: CASSHRGLAQGSYNEQFF

clone_size: -
cdr3_length: 16
j_call: TRBJ2-5
d_call: TRBD1
v_call: TRBV6-1
cdr3_nt: TGTGCCAGCAGTGAAGTTCGCTGGTACAGGGGAGAGACCCAGTACTTC
cdr3_aa: CASSEVRWYRGETQYF

clone_size: -
cdr3_length: 16
j_call: TRBJ2-3
d_call: -
v_call: TRBV24-1
cdr3_nt: TGTGCCACCAGTGATTTTCCGGCAGGGGGGACAGATACGCAGTATTTT
cdr3_aa: CATSDFPAGGTDTQYF

clone_size: -
cdr3_length: 12
j_call: TRBJ2-7
d_call: -
v_call: TRBV2
cdr3_nt: TGTGCCAGCAGTGAACGGGAATACGAGCAGTACTTC
cdr3_aa: CASSEREYEQYF

clone_size: -
cdr3_length: 18
j_call: TRBJ2-2
d_call: -
v_call: TRBV24-1
cdr3_nt: TGTGCCACCAGTGATTACAGTTCAGGCCCACCGAACACCGGGGAGCTGTTTTTT
cdr3_aa: CATSDYSSGPPNTGELFF

clone_size: -
cdr3_length: 12
j_call: TRBJ1-6
d_call: -
v_call: TRBV28
cdr3_nt: TGTGCCAGCACCGGACAGAGTTCACCCCTCCACTTT
cdr3_aa: CASTGQSSPLHF

clone_size: -
cdr3_length: 17
j_call: TRBJ1-1
d_call: TRBD1
v_call: TRBV11-2
cdr3_nt: TGTGCCAGCAGCCAAATCGGGACAGGTGGCTGGCAGGGTGAAGCTTTCTTT
cdr3_aa: CASSQIGTGGWQGEAFF

clone_size: -
cdr3_length: 12
j_call: TRBJ1-1
d_call: -
v_call: TRBV9
cdr3_nt: TGTGCCAGCAGCCCGGGGGACACTGAAGCTTTCTTT
cdr3_aa: CASSPGDTEAFF

clone_size: -
cdr3_length: 16
j_call: TRBJ2-5
d_call: -
v_call: TRBV30
cdr3_nt: TGTGCCTGGAGTGTACGGGGCGGGGCCCGACGGGAGACCCAGTACTTC
cdr3_aa: CAWSVRGGARRETQYF

clone_size: -
cdr3_length: 17
j_call: TRBJ2-3
d_call: TRBD2
v_call: TRBV6-6
cdr3_nt: TGTGCCAGCAGTCACCTTCGTCTAGCGGGAGAGACAGATACGCAGTATTTT
cdr3_aa: CASSHLRLAGETDTQYF

clone_size: -
cdr3_length: 14
j_call: TRBJ2-3
d_call: -
v_call: TRBV5-1
cdr3_nt: TGCGCCAGCAGCTTGCTGTCCGGAGAGGGAACGCAGTATTTT
cdr3_aa: CASSLLSGEGTQYF

clone_size: -
cdr3_length: 14
j_call: TRBJ2-7
d_call: -
v_call: TRBV27
cdr3_nt: TGTGCCAGCAGTTTGGGCTGGGGCGTTAATGAGCAGTACTTC
cdr3_aa: CASSLGWGVNEQYF

clone_size: -
cdr3_length: 15
j_call: TRBJ1-6
d_call: -
v_call: TRBV6-1
cdr3_nt: TGTGCCAGCAGTGAAGCGTCAAAAATCAATTCACCCCTCCACTTT
cdr3_aa: CASSEASKINSPLHF

clone_size: -
cdr3_length: 17
j_call: TRBJ2-5
d_call: TRBD2
v_call: TRBV10-3
cdr3_nt: TGTGCCATCAGTGCCCTAGGACTAGCGGGGGAAGGGGAGACCCAGTACTTC
cdr3_aa: CAISALGLAGEGETQYF